This T cell receptor beta chain was identified in a study of blood T cell repertoires in COVID-19. Across the whole study: Specimens from acute and convalescent COVID-19 originated in the United States, Italy and Spain.

Assay: immunoSEQ multiplex PCR; the TCRdb copy retains only in-frame clones and omits some. The sample lists around 220,000 clones, almost 90% occurring once. Trimming cost V 5 bases and J 2 bases; bases outside gene matches: 5. The germline V gene has CDR1 SGHAT and CDR2 FQNNGV. The length of the CDR3 is 16 residues. The rearrangement uses TRBV11-2 and TRBJ2-3; 12 positions match TRBD2. The sequence came from a man aged 25 to 45 who had been exposed to COVID-19. Sequencing input: PBMCs or T cells enriched from blood (not recorded which). This chain's CDR3 is CASSRRTSGNTDTQYF. For the CDR3, the DNA is TGTGCCAGCAGCCGTAGGACTAGCGGGAACACAGATACGCAGTATTTT.